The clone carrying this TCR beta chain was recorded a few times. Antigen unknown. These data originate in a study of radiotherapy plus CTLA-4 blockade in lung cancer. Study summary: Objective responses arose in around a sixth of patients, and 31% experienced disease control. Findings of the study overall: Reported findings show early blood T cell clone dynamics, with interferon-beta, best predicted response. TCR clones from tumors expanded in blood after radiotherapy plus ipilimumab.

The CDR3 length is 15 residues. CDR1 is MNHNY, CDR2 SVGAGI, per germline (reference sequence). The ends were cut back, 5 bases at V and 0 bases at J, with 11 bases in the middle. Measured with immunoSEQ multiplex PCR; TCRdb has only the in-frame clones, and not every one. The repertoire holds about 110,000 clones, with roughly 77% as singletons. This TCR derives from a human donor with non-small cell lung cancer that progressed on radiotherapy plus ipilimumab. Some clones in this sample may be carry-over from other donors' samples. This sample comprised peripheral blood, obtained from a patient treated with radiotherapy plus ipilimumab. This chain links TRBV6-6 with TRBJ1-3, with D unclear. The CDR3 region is CASSGRGSSGNTIYF. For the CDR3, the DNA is TGTGCCAGCAGTGGGCGAGGGAGCTCTGGAAACACCATATATTTT.